The present T cell receptor beta chain was sequenced within a study of Graves' ophthalmopathy and Graves' hyperthyroidism. Ophthalmopathy not arising within 18 months of follow-up defined hyperthyroidism as stable. Exclusion applied to patients with other autoimmune diseases, uncontrolled infections, pregnancy or lactation. The TCR beta CDR3 regions underwent amplification from RNA transcripts. RT-PCR was first run with HTBI primers, then multiplex PCR in a second round. TCRdb reprocessed the multiplex PCR reads with MiXCR, giving one entry per CDR3 protein. The sample has 680,000 or so distinct CDR3 sequences; about 24% are singletons. In its sample, this clonotype was seen once. Its antigen remains unidentified. Study observations and caveats: Clonotypes were expanded in thyroid at above 0.001 frequency, and most also appeared in blood. A 13-signature model separated ophthalmopathy from stable hyperthyroidism, reaching roughly 85% sensitivity and around 79% specificity cross-validated.

The CDR3 is 17 residues long. CDR1 is KGHSH and CDR2 is LQKENI in the germline V gene. V shed 6 bases and J shed 0 bases, with 18 bases lying between them. The TCR originated in a woman aged 18-29 years with stable Graves' hyperthyroidism. Some clones in this sample may be carry-over from other donors' samples. Sequenced: peripheral blood. The chain is built from TRBV18 and TRBJ1-3; D uncertain. DNA of the CDR3: TGTGCCAGCTCCCCCACCGCGGGCAGAACCTCTGGAAACACCATATATTTT. Its translation: CASSPTAGRTSGNTIYF.